Presented here are 9 T cell receptor beta chains from one specimen sequenced in a study of T cell responses to AZD1222 COVID-19 vaccine. The method was immunoSEQ multiplex PCR; TCRdb's version includes in-frame clones alone and lacks a portion of them. The data hold roughly 150,000 clones, with 88% observed a single time. The material sequenced was peripheral blood, taken on day 0 of MenACWY control vaccination. All receptors come from an adult in good health.

The genes are TRBV7-2 and TRBJ1-2; D is undetermined. Trimming shortened V by 8 bases and J by 8 bases, and 27 bases separated the two germline ends. Germline assignment: CDR1 SGHTA and CDR2 FQGNSA. CDR3 length: 16 residues. The CDR3 protein is CASLGSPTEMPDGYTF. The CDR3 DNA follows: TGTGCCAGCCTGGGTAGCCCAACGGAGATGCCCGACGGCTACACCTTC.

The rearrangement joins TRBV11-3 to TRBJ2-2; D is undetermined. Germline V CDR1 and CDR2: SGHNT, YENEEA. The CDR3 runs 19 residues. V was trimmed by 4 bases and J by 2 bases, leaving 23 bases between them. The CDR3 is CASSSGFPRLIRNTGELFF. CDR3 in DNA: TGTGCCAGCAGCTCAGGTTTTCCCCGACTGATCAGAAACACCGGGGAGCTGTTTTTT.

The chain joins TRBV7-9 to TRBJ1-2; no clear D gene. V shed 3 bases and J shed 8 bases, with 10 bases lying between them. Germline CDR1 is SEHNR and CDR2 is FQNEAQ (reference sequence). The CDR3 has 12 residues. The CDR3 DNA is TGTGCCAGCAGCTTCCCCCTTGAGGGCTACACCTTC. Its protein is CASSFPLEGYTF.

This rearrangement joins TRBV6-5 to TRBJ2-7, with 7 bases aligning to TRBD1. V was clipped by 5 bases and J by 5 bases; unmatched bases: 9. Germline-derived CDR1 and CDR2 are MNHEY and SVGAGI. The length of the CDR3 is 14 residues. Here the CDR3 DNA reads TGTGCCAGCAGTACCCACGACAGGGTCAACGAGCAGTACTTC. The encoded protein is CASSTHDRVNEQYF.

For the CDR3, the DNA is TGTGCCAGCAAGGGGGGATGGACAGATACGCAGTATTTT. This gives the protein CASKGGWTDTQYF. This chain connects TRBV11-2 to TRBJ2-3, with D perhaps TRBD1 or TRBD2 (6 bases each). Germline V lookup: CDR1 SGHAT, CDR2 FQNNGV. The CDR3 runs 13 residues. V shed 7 bases and J shed 3 bases, with 11 bases lying between them.

The rearrangement links TRBV5-1 to TRBJ2-1; 7 nucleotides agree with TRBD1. J was trimmed by 5 bases and V by 5 bases; bases with no gene match: 16. The CDR3 is made up of 17 amino acids. CDR1 SGHRS and CDR2 YFSETQ come from the germline V gene. DNA of the CDR3: TGCGCCAGCAGTTTTGCCCCCCCGGGACAGATGGACAATGAGCAGTTCTTC. Amino acid sequence: CASSFAPPGQMDNEQFF.

The gene calls are TRBV9 and TRBJ1-6; a weak D match, TRBD1 (5 bases). V gave up 5 bases and J gave up 5 bases, with 11 bases separating them. The CDR3 consists of 14 residues. Germline CDR1 and CDR2: SGDLS and YYNGEE. The CDR3, as DNA: TGTGCCAGCAGTTGGGACGGAGATAATTCACCCCTCCACTTT. Translated, it gives CASSWDGDNSPLHF. The full variable domain, rest sourced from reference TRBV9 and TRBJ1-6, is DSGVTQTPKHLITATGQRVTLRCSPRSGDLSVYWYQQSLDQGLQFLIQYYNGEERAKGNILERFSAQQFPDLHSELNLSSLELGDSALYFCASSWDGDNSPLHFGNGTRLTVT.

The rearrangement uses TRBV18 and TRBJ2-5; D is undetermined. CDR1 KGHSH and CDR2 LQKENI come from the germline V gene. The CDR3 length is 14 residues. The V and J ends lost 3 bases and 4 bases respectively, with 12 bases between them. The CDR3 here is CASSPSTSTETQYF. CDR3 DNA sequence: TGTGCCAGCTCACCCTCAACATCTACAGAGACCCAGTACTTC.

In the case of this clone: The identical CDR3 is also encoded by other nucleotide sequences in the sample. J is TRBJ1-5 and V is TRBV6-2 or TRBV6-3; D remains ambiguous. Germline V gene data show CDR1 as MNHEY and CDR2 as SVGEGT. The CDR3 contains 13 residues. V lost 2 bases and J lost 1, with 3 bases in between. The CDR3 DNA reads TGTGCCAGCAGTTACGACAGCAATCAGCCCCAGCATTTT. Translated: CASSYDSNQPQHF.